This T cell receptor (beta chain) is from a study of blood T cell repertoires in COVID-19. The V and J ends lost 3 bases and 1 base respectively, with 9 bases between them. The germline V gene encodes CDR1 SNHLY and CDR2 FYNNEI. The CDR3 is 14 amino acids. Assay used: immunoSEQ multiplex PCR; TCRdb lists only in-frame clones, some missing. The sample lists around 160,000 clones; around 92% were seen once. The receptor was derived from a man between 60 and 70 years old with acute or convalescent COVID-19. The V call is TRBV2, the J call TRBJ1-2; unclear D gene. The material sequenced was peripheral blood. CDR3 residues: CASSENNINYGYTF. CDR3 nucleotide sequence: TGTGCCAGCAGTGAGAACAACATTAACTATGGCTACACCTTC.